This T cell receptor (beta chain) was observed in a study of T-cell reconstitution after alpha-beta-depleted transplantation in children. Unique molecular identifiers were built into the TCRbeta library. TCRdb re-analysed the PCR reads in MiXCR, keeping a single row per CDR3 protein. The sample includes roughly 500,000 distinct CDR3 sequences, about 31% of them seen just once. The CDR3 consists of 13 residues. The V end lost 4 bases, the J end lost 0 bases, and 6 bases lay between the germline ends. Germline V lookup: CDR1 MNHEY, CDR2 SVGAGI. This specimen was PBMCs from the stem cell graft donor, taken from the stem cell graft. The TCR comes from a human donor who donated a stem cell graft to a child with aplastic anemia. This chain joins TRBV6-5 and TRBJ2-5; weak D call: TRBD2 (6 bases). CDR3 loop: CASSWRDQETQYF. In nucleotides, the CDR3 is TGTGCCAGCAGTTGGAGGGACCAAGAGACCCAGTACTTC.